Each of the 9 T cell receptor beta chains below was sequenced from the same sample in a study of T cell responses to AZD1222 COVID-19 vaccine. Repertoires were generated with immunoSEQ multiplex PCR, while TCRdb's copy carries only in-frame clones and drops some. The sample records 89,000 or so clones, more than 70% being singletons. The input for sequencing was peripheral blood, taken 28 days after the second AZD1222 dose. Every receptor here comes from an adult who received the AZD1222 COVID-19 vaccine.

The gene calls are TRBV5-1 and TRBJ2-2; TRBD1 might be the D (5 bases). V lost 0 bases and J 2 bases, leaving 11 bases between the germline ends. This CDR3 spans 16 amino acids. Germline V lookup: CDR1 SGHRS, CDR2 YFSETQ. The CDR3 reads CASSLAIGVNTGELFF. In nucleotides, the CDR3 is TGCGCCAGCAGCTTGGCCATAGGGGTCAACACCGGGGAGCTGTTTTTT.

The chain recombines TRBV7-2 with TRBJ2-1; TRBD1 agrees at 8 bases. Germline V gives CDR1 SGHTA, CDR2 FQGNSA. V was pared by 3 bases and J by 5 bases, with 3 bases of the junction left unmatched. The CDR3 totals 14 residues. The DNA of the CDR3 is TGTGCCAGCAGCTTGGGACAGGCCAACAATGAGCAGTTCTTC. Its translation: CASSLGQANNEQFF.

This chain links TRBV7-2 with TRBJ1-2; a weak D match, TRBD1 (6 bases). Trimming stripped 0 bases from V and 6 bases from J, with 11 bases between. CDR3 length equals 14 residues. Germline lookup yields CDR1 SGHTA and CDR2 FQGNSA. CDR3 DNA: TGTGCCAGCAGCTTAGCAGGGGGAGGACATGGCTACACCTTC. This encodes CASSLAGGGHGYTF.

The CDR3 sequence: CASSPYRVNTEAFF. The DNA for the CDR3 is TGTGCCAGCAGTCCGTACAGGGTGAACACTGAAGCTTTCTTT. V gene TRBV28 combines with J gene TRBJ1-1; D is possibly TRBD1 (6 bases). CDR1 and CDR2 from the germline V gene are MDHEN and SYDVKM. The CDR3 spans 14 residues. Trimming cost V 5 bases and J 0 bases, with 10 bases left between them.

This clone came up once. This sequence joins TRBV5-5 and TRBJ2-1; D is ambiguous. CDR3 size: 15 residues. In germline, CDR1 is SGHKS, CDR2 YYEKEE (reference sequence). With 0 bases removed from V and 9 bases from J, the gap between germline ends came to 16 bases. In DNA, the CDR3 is TGTGCCAGCAGCTTGGGTGTTAAGCACGTCCTTGAGCAGTTCTTC. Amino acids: CASSLGVKHVLEQFF.

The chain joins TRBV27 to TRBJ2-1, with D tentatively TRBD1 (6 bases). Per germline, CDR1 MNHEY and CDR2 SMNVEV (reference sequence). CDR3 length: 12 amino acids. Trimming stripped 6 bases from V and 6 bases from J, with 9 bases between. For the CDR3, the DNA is TGTGCCAGCAGGCGAGGGGGCAATGAGCAGTTCTTC. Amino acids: CASRRGGNEQFF.

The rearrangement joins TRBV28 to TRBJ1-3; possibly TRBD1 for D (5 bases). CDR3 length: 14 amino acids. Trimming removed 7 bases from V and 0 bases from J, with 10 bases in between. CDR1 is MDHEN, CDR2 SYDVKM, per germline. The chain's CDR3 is CASTAGGSGNTIYF. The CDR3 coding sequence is TGTGCCAGCACCGCGGGGGGCTCTGGAAACACCATATATTTT.

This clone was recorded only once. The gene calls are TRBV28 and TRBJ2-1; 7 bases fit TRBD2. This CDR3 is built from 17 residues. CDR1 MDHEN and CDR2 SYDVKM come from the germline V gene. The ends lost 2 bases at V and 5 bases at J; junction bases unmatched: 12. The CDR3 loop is CASSLPSLAVGDNEQFF. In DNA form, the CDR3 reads TGTGCCAGCAGTTTACCCTCCCTAGCGGTGGGAGACAATGAGCAGTTCTTC.

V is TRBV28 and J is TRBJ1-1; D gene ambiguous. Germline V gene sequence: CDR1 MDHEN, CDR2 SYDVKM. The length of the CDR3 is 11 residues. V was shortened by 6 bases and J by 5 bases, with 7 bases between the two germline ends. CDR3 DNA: TGTGCCAGCAGCCCTAGTACTGAAGCTTTCTTT. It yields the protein CASSPSTEAFF.